The clone carrying this T cell receptor (beta chain) was seen many times. What it binds is not known. Together with a sample-barcoded 5' primer, a J-beta primer mix was included in a second PCR lasting about 6 to 11 cycles. TCRdb re-called the 5' RACE reads through MiXCR, storing one row per CDR3 protein. The sample shows 650,000 to 700,000 distinct CDR3 sequences, 52% of them seen only once. These data come from a study of blood T cells in healthy people across ages. General study results and limits: Relative to aged donors, long-lived donors carried more naive CD4+ cells and displayed higher diversity.

Germline loops: CDR1 SGHTA, CDR2 FQGNSA. V was clipped by 4 bases and J by 4 bases; unmatched bases: 5. The CDR3 has 15 residues. Sequencing input: blood. The sequence came from a woman of 80 years or more in good health. The chain couples TRBV7-2 to TRBJ2-3; 10 positions match TRBD2. This CDR3 reads CASSYRSGRADTQYF. CDR3 coding DNA: TGTGCCAGCAGCTATAGGAGCGGGAGGGCAGATACGCAGTATTTT.